Listed here are 32 T cell receptor beta chains from one sample, sequenced in a study of T cells in localized non-small cell lung cancer. This table comes from immunoSEQ multiplex PCR, and its TCRdb copy is limited to in-frame clones, with some not included. The table lists under 15,000 clones, approximately 84% of them singletons. The source material was peripheral blood, sampled before any cancer treatment. The receptors here all came from a male donor older than 55 with stage I squamous cell lung carcinoma.

About this clone itself: Its ends do not fully match the called genes, so a read error is possible. The gene calls are TRBV2 and TRBJ2-5; D is unresolved. The germline gives CDR1 SNHLY, CDR2 FYNNEI. The CDR3 extends over 10 amino acids. As DNA, the CDR3 is TGTGCCAGCGGTGAGGAGACCCAGTACTTC. Its protein is CASGEETQYF.

The rearrangement links TRBV4-1 to TRBJ2-3; TRBD2 might be the D (5 bases). The CDR3 spans 17 residues. Trimming cost V 0 bases and J 0 bases, with 13 bases left between them. Germline CDR1 reads MGHRA; CDR2 reads YSYEKL. The CDR3 protein is CASSQDSLAPSTDTQYF. In DNA form, the CDR3 reads TGCGCCAGCAGCCAAGATTCCCTAGCCCCTAGCACAGATACGCAGTATTTT.

V gene TRBV5-1 combines with J gene TRBJ1-1; the match to TRBD1 covers 7 bases. Germline values: CDR1 SGHRS, CDR2 YFSETQ. The CDR3 runs 16 residues. Losses at the gene ends were 0 bases for V and 1 base for J; bases not matched to a gene: 6. The CDR3 coding sequence is TGCGCCAGCAGCTTGGAGGCGACAGGGTCGAACACTGAAGCTTTCTTT. Translated, it gives CASSLEATGSNTEAFF.

The chain combines TRBV30 with TRBJ2-3, with TRBD2 matching over 9 bases. The CDR3 length is 13 residues. The germline gives CDR1 GTSNPN, CDR2 SVGIG (reference sequence). Unmatched junction bases numbered 3, after V lost 2 bases and J lost 6 bases. The CDR3 coding sequence is TGTGCCTGGAGTAACGGACTAGCGGATACGCAGTATTTT. Translated, it gives CAWSNGLADTQYF.

The gene calls are TRBV2 and TRBJ1-3, with D hard to call. Germline V gene data show CDR1 as SNHLY and CDR2 as FYNNEI. V was shortened by 3 bases and J by 3 bases, with 9 bases between the two germline ends. The CDR3 is made up of 14 amino acids. CDR3 loop: CASSEQSHGNTIYF. CDR3 sequence (DNA): TGTGCCAGCAGTGAGCAAAGTCATGGAAACACCATATATTTT.

The rearrangement uses TRBV5-6 and TRBJ2-5; 7 bases map to TRBD1. Trimming at V came to 4 bases and at J to 2 bases, leaving 8 bases not matched to a gene. The CDR3 spans 15 residues. Germline CDR1 SGHDT, CDR2 YYEEEE. The chain's CDR3 is CASSIFGDSQETQYF. CDR3 in DNA: TGTGCCAGCAGCATCTTCGGGGACAGTCAAGAGACCCAGTACTTC.

The chain employs TRBV19 and TRBJ2-7; D might be TRBD2 (5 bases). The CDR3 loop spans 16 amino acids. V lost 5 bases to trimming and J lost 2 bases, with 19 bases between them. Germline lookup yields CDR1 LNHDA and CDR2 SQIVND (reference sequence). As DNA, the CDR3 is TGTGCCAGTAGTGCCCGCGGGCGGTCCGGGACCTACGAGCAGTACTTC. This gives the protein CASSARGRSGTYEQYF.

The chain combines TRBV28 with TRBJ2-7; D may be TRBD1 or TRBD2 (7 bases each). The V gene lost 6 bases and the J gene lost 4 bases, with 10 bases spanning the gap. CDR3 size: 12 residues. Germline-derived CDR1 and CDR2 are MDHEN and SYDVKM. In DNA form, the CDR3 reads TGTGCCAGCAGCAGGGGGGGGTACGAGCAGTACTTC. This encodes CASSRGGYEQYF.

This clone was recorded only once. V gene TRBV2 combines with J gene TRBJ1-2, with D uncertain. The CDR3 length is 14 residues. Between the trimmed V and J ends, which lost 3 bases and 7 bases, there was a span of 15 bases. Germline V gene lookup returns CDR1 SNHLY and CDR2 FYNNEI. The CDR3 sequence: CASSEVVGGSGYTF. The CDR3, as DNA: TGTGCCAGCAGTGAGGTAGTCGGAGGTTCTGGCTACACCTTC.

The chain links TRBV2 to TRBJ1-2; the D gene is possibly TRBD1 (5 bases). Trimming shortened V by 4 bases and J by 5 bases, and 32 bases separated the two germline ends. CDR1 is SNHLY, CDR2 FYNNEI, per germline. CDR3 length: 20 amino acids. DNA for the CDR3: TGTGCCAGCAGTGCCCACCACAAGACCCCCGGACAATCCTTGGGGTATGGCTACACCTTC. Amino acid sequence: CASSAHHKTPGQSLGYGYTF.

This clone was observed a single time. The V and J genes are TRBV10-1 and TRBJ2-3; D uncertain. The germline V gene encodes CDR1 WNHNN and CDR2 SYGVQD (reference sequence). The CDR3 is made up of 14 amino acids. Trimming shortened V by 3 bases and J by 4 bases, and 11 bases separated the two germline ends. CDR3 in DNA: TGCGCCAGCAGTGACGAGGACGGGTCAGATACGCAGTATTTT. It translates to CASSDEDGSDTQYF.

The J gene is TRBJ2-1, the V gene TRBV11-2; D is undetermined. Germline loops: CDR1 SGHAT, CDR2 FQNNGV. CDR3 length: 11 amino acids. V lost 5 bases to trimming and J lost 9 bases, with 8 bases between them. The CDR3, as DNA: TGTGCCAGCAGCATACAGCGTGAGCAGTTCTTC. Residues: CASSIQREQFF.

This clone was seen a few times. The CDR3 region is CASSLELAGYSEQYF. DNA of the CDR3: TGCGCCAGCAGCTTAGAACTAGCGGGATATAGCGAGCAGTACTTC. The V gene is TRBV5-1, the J gene TRBJ2-7; 10 nucleotides line up with TRBD2. In germline, CDR1 is SGHRS, CDR2 YFSETQ. The V and J ends lost 2 bases and 6 bases, in that order; junction bases with no gene match: 8. The CDR3 totals 15 residues.

The chain links TRBV10-3 to TRBJ2-7, with 7 bases aligning to TRBD2. Germline V lookup: CDR1 ENHRY, CDR2 SYGVKD. V shed 10 bases, J shed 5 bases, and the junction held 11 bases outside the gene matches. This CDR3 contains 13 residues. The CDR3 here is CATEMHAGDEQYF. The CDR3 DNA is TGTGCCACGGAAATGCATGCGGGAGACGAGCAGTACTTC.

The chain links TRBV7-3 to TRBJ2-2, with D perhaps given as TRBD1 or TRBD2 (6 bases each). Germline V CDR1 and CDR2: SGHTA, FQGTGA. The CDR3 covers 14 residues. V was trimmed by 5 bases and J by 1 base, leaving 8 bases between them. CDR3 loop: CASSAGQNTGELFF. The CDR3 DNA is TGTGCCAGCAGCGCGGGACAGAACACCGGGGAGCTGTTTTTT.

J is TRBJ1-2 and V is TRBV13; D is unclear. Germline V gives CDR1 PRHDT, CDR2 FYEKMQ (reference sequence). V lost 5 bases to trimming and J lost 4 bases, with 23 bases between them. The CDR3 length is 17 residues. This CDR3 is CASSDEGKEGPLYGYTF. The CDR3 DNA follows: TGTGCCAGCAGCGACGAGGGAAAAGAGGGCCCACTCTATGGCTACACCTTC.

The chain joins TRBV5-1 to TRBJ2-3, with D possibly TRBD1 on 5 matching bases. The CDR3 is 16 amino acids. V was trimmed by 6 bases and J by 0 bases, leaving 17 bases between them. Per germline, CDR1 SGHRS and CDR2 YFSETQ. CDR3 sequence: CASTNLAGQSTDTQYF. The CDR3 bases are TGCGCCAGCACCAATTTAGCAGGACAAAGCACAGATACGCAGTATTTT.

The chain uses TRBV9 and TRBJ2-7; possibly TRBD1 or TRBD2 for D (5 bases each). Germline V CDR1 and CDR2: SGDLS, YYNGEE. This CDR3 spans 16 amino acids. Trimming cost V 0 bases and J 0 bases, with 13 bases left between them. CDR3 loop: CASSVGGERASYEQYF. As DNA, the CDR3 is TGTGCCAGCAGCGTAGGAGGGGAACGGGCCTCCTACGAGCAGTACTTC.

The genes are TRBV10-1 and TRBJ2-1; tentative D call: TRBD1 (5 bases). The V end lost 3 bases, the J end lost 5 bases, and 5 bases lay between the germline ends. Germline CDR1 is WNHNN and CDR2 is SYGVQD (reference sequence). The CDR3 has 12 residues. In DNA form, the CDR3 reads TGCGCCAGCAGTGAACAGGACAATGAGCAGTTCTTC. Its protein is CASSEQDNEQFF.

The chain links TRBV6-6 to TRBJ2-1; 9 bases line up with TRBD2. Germline trimming cut 5 bases from V and 8 bases from J; bases unmatched to any gene: 4. Germline lookup yields CDR1 MNHNY and CDR2 SVGAGI (reference sequence). The CDR3 has 13 amino acids. CDR3 DNA sequence: TGTGCCAGCAGTCGACTAGCGGATGATGAGCAGTTCTTC. Translated, it gives CASSRLADDEQFF.

This chain connects TRBV7-9 to TRBJ2-1; 12 nucleotides match TRBD2. Germline CDR1 is SEHNR and CDR2 is FQNEAQ (reference sequence). V lost 4 bases and J lost 7; bases outside the gene matches: 5. This CDR3 region has 15 residues. CDR3 amino acids: CASSYRLAGVNEQFF. The CDR3 region has the DNA TGTGCCAGCAGCTACCGACTAGCGGGAGTTAATGAGCAGTTCTTC.

J is TRBJ2-6 and V is TRBV25-1, with 10 bases fitting TRBD1. Germline CDR1 is MGHDK and CDR2 is SYGVNS. CDR3 length equals 17 residues. The V gene end was trimmed by 1 base and the J gene end by 2 bases; junction bases not matched to a gene: 2. The CDR3 sequence: CASSELGQGAGANVLTF. CDR3 nucleotides: TGTGCCAGCAGTGAATTAGGACAGGGGGCTGGGGCCAACGTCCTGACTTTC.

The chain recombines TRBV10-3 with TRBJ2-1, with 10 bases matching TRBD2. Germline V gene data show CDR1 as ENHRY and CDR2 as SYGVKD. Trimming at V came to 11 bases and at J to 8 bases, leaving 18 bases not matched to a gene. CDR3 length: 16 amino acids. The CDR3, as DNA: TGTGCCTCCGGCGCCTTTGTAGCGGGAGGTTCGGATGAGCAGTTCTTC. Translation gives CASGAFVAGGSDEQFF.

The chain carries TRBV28 and TRBJ2-7; D is perhaps TRBD1 or TRBD2 (6 bases each). The CDR3 has 16 amino acids. V gave up 5 bases and J gave up 1 base, with 18 bases separating them. Germline V gene lookup returns CDR1 MDHEN and CDR2 SYDVKM. The CDR3 nucleotides are TGTGCCAGCAGTCCCCTGGGGGCGGGAAGGTCCTACGAGCAGTACTTC. Translated: CASSPLGAGRSYEQYF.

The chain has TRBV11-3 and TRBJ2-3, with 13 bases aligning to TRBD2. V lost 3 bases, J lost 6 bases, and 9 bases stayed unmatched. Germline CDR1 and CDR2: SGHNT and YENEEA. This CDR3 contains 17 residues. CDR3 sequence: CASSFSGTSGTGDTQYF. The CDR3 DNA follows: TGTGCCAGCAGCTTCTCCGGGACTAGCGGGACCGGGGATACGCAGTATTTT. The full variable domain, its missing parts supplied by reference TRBV11-3 and TRBJ2-3, is EAGVVQSPRYKIIEKKQPVAFWCNPISGHNTLYWYLQNLGQGPELLIRYENEEAVDDSQLPKDRFSAERLKGVDSTLKIQPAELGDSAVYLCASSFSGTSGTGDTQYFGPGTRLTVL.

Notes on this clone: The junction departs from germline at one end; a sequencing error may be responsible. This rearrangement joins TRBV2 to TRBJ2-1; no definite D call. The CDR3 sequence is 10 residues long. Germline CDR1 is SNHLY and CDR2 is FYNNEI. The CDR3 is CASGENEQFF. The CDR3 DNA is TGTGCCAGCGGTGAGAATGAGCAGTTCTTC. The variable domain in full, completed from reference TRBV2 and TRBJ2-1, reads EPEVTQTPSHQVTQMGQEVILRCVPISNHLYFYWYRQILGQKVEFLVSFYNNEISEKSEIFDDQFSVERPDGSNFTLKIRSTKLEDSAMYFCASGENEQFFGPGTRLTVL.

This clone was counted once. The rearrangement uses TRBV2 and TRBJ1-1; weak D call: TRBD1 (5 bases). The germline V gene has CDR1 SNHLY and CDR2 FYNNEI. The CDR3 has 13 residues. V dropped 6 bases and J dropped 4 bases, with 12 bases sitting between them. CDR3 amino acids: CASRGEIFTEAFF. CDR3 coding DNA: TGTGCCAGCAGGGGGGAAATATTCACTGAAGCTTTCTTT.

This clone was seen only once. This sequence joins TRBV6-1 and TRBJ1-5, with TRBD1 identical over 7 bases. Per the germline V gene, CDR1 is MNHNS and CDR2 is SASEGT. V gave up 8 bases and J gave up 2 bases; unmatched junction bases: 6. The CDR3 runs 14 residues. The CDR3 spells CASARQGGNQPQHF. The CDR3 bases are TGTGCCAGCGCCAGACAGGGCGGCAATCAGCCCCAGCATTTT.

V usage is TRBV5-4 and J usage is TRBJ2-3; 12 nucleotides agree with TRBD1. This CDR3 has 16 amino acids. Germline loops: CDR1 SGHNT, CDR2 YYREEE (reference sequence). V was pared by 4 bases and J by 4 bases, with 7 bases of the junction left unmatched. Here the CDR3 reads CASSETGTGGPDTQYF. DNA for the CDR3: TGTGCCAGCAGCGAAACCGGGACAGGGGGCCCAGATACGCAGTATTTT.

This chain links TRBV28 with TRBJ2-7, with TRBD1 matching over 9 bases. J was trimmed by 2 bases and V by 5 bases; bases with no gene match: 7. Germline assignment: CDR1 MDHEN and CDR2 SYDVKM. CDR3 length: 15 amino acids. DNA for the CDR3: TGTGCCAGCAGTGACCCGACAGGGGGGACCTACGAGCAGTACTTC. Translated: CASSDPTGGTYEQYF.

The V call is TRBV30, the J call TRBJ2-7; D gene ambiguous. Germline assignment: CDR1 GTSNPN and CDR2 SVGIG (reference sequence). The CDR3 runs to 15 residues. DNA for the CDR3: TGTGCTTCCGTTACGCGAGCCGGAATCTCCTACGAGCAGTACTTC. This encodes CASVTRAGISYEQYF.

The genes are TRBV5-1 and TRBJ2-5; 10 nucleotides agree with TRBD2. The J segment lost 7 bases and the V segment lost 0 bases, leaving 6 bases of the junction unmatched. The CDR3 loop spans 15 amino acids. CDR1 and CDR2 (germline): SGHRS, YFSETQ. DNA of the CDR3: TGCGCCAGCAGCTTGGTGGGACTAGCGACGGGGACCCAGTACTTC. Translated: CASSLVGLATGTQYF.